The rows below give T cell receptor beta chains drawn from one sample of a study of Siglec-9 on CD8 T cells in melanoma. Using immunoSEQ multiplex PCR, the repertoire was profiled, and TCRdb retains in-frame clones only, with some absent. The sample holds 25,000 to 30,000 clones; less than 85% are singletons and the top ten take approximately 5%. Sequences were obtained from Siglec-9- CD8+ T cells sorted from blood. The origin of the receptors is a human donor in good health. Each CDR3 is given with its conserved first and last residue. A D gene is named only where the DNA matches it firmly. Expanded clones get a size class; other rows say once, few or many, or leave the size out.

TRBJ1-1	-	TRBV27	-	TGTGCCAGCAGAGCTACGAACACTGAAGCTTTCTTT	CASRATNTEAFF
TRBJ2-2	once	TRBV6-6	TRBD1	TGTGCCAGCAGTTGGGGGACAGGGGATTTATCCGGGGAGCTGTTTTTT	CASSWGTGDLSGELFF
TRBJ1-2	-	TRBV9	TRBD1	TGTGCCAGCACCAATTCAGTAGGGACAGGGGGAATTGGCTACACCTTC	CASTNSVGTGGIGYTF
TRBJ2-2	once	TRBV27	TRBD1	TGTGCCAGCAGTTTGGCCGGGACAGCCACCGGGGAGCTGTTTTTT	CASSLAGTATGELFF
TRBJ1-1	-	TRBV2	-	TGTGCCAGCAGTGAATGGAGGGCGCGGAACACTGAAGCTTTCTTT	CASSEWRARNTEAFF
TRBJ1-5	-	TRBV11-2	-	TGTGCCAGCAGCTTTCGTGGGAACCGAGACAATCAGGGGAATCGGCCCCAGCATTTT	CASSFRGNRDNQGNRPQHF
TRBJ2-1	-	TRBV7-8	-	TGTGCCAGCAGCTTAGCAGCTAGAGGGGGCAATGAGCAGTTCTTC	CASSLAARGGNEQFF
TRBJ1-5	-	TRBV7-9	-	TGTGCCAGCAGCTTAGGGGCAGAGAGTAGCAATCAGCCCCAGCATTTT	CASSLGAESSNQPQHF
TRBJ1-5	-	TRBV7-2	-	TGTGCCAGCAGCTTAGAGGGAGATAGCAATCAGCCCCAGCATTTT	CASSLEGDSNQPQHF
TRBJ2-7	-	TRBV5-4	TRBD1	TGTGCCAGCAGCCAAAACTTTCCGGGACAGGCCTTCTCCTACGAGCAGTACTTC	CASSQNFPGQAFSYEQYF
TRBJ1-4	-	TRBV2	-	TGTGCCAGCAGTGAAGGGTGGGGACAAAGTAATGAAAAACTGTTTTTT	CASSEGWGQSNEKLFF
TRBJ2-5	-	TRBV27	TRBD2	TGTGCCAGCAGAAGCGGGAGAGAGACCCAGTACTTC	CASRSGRETQYF
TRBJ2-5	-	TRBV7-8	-	TGTGCCAGCAGCTTAGTTGGGGGAAGTGAGACCCAGTACTTC	CASSLVGGSETQYF
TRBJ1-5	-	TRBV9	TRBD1	TGTGCCAGCAGCGTAACCGGGACAGATCAGCCCCAGCATTTT	CASSVTGTDQPQHF
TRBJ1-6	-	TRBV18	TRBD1	TGTGCCAGCTCATTAGGGACAGGGGAAAATTCACCCCTCCACTTT	CASSLGTGENSPLHF
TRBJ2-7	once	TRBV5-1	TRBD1	TGCGCCAGCAGCCAGGGACAGCTAAGCTCCTACGAGCAGTACTTC	CASSQGQLSSYEQYF
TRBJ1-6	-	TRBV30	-	TGTGCCTGGAGTGATAGGACGTCGCCCCATTCACCCCTCCACTTT	CAWSDRTSPHSPLHF
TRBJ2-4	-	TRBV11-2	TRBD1	TGTGCCAGCAGCTTCGCACAACCGGGACAGGAACTAGCCAAAAACATTCAGTACTTC	CASSFAQPGQELAKNIQYF
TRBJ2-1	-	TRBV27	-	TGTGCCAGCAGTTTATGGGCCCAAGGGTCTCGCGATGAGCAGTTCTTC	CASSLWAQGSRDEQFF
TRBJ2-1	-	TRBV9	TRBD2	TGTGCCAGCAGCGTACCGCGGGAGGGTAGTTACAATGAGCAGTTCTTC	CASSVPREGSYNEQFF
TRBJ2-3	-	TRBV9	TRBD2	TGTGCCAGCAGGGGACTAGCCGGTAGCACAGATACGCAGTATTTT	CASRGLAGSTDTQYF
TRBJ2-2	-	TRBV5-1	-	TGCGCCAGCAGCTTAACGATCAGAAGGGAGCTGTTTTTT	CASSLTIRRELFF